This is a list of T cell receptor beta chains from one sample in a study of blood T cell repertoires in COVID-19. The protocol was immunoSEQ multiplex PCR, while the TCRdb copy is restricted to in-frame clones and leaves out a portion. The table has 7,000 to 9,000 clones, around 80% seen once. Sequenced: peripheral blood. These TCRs come from a human donor in a cohort sampled during active COVID-19. CDR3s include the opening cysteine and the closing phenylalanine or tryptophan. D genes are given only for firm matches.

D gene: TRBD1
V gene: TRBV5-4
CDR3 protein: CASSHLTGPPIF

D gene: NA
V gene: TRBV7-8
CDR3 protein: CASSSPGQTNYGYTF

D gene: NA
V gene: TRBV9
CDR3 protein: CASSVGRKGVDYGYTF

D gene: NA
V gene: TRBV28
CDR3 protein: CASSLSGGHAEAFF

D gene: NA
V gene: TRBV5-5
CDR3 protein: CASSFYREASLHF

D gene: TRBD2
V gene: TRBV5-1
CDR3 protein: CASSLLPGGEQFF

D gene: NA
V gene: TRBV19
CDR3 protein: CASSTVGGPSNQPQHF

D gene: TRBD1
V gene: TRBV6-2/TRBV6-3
CDR3 protein: CASSYPTGVGSPLHF

D gene: TRBD2
V gene: TRBV10-1
CDR3 protein: CASSELANEQFF

D gene: TRBD2
V gene: TRBV3-1/TRBV3-2
CDR3 protein: CASSWPQTSSEQFF

D gene: TRBD1
V gene: TRBV15
CDR3 protein: CATSRDGQVGTDTQYF

D gene: TRBD1
V gene: TRBV5-8
CDR3 protein: CTSNDRGEQYF

D gene: TRBD2
V gene: TRBV24-1
CDR3 protein: CATSPAGDVKTQYF

D gene: TRBD1
V gene: TRBV19
CDR3 protein: CASSIIGTGENSPLHF

D gene: NA
V gene: TRBV19
CDR3 protein: CASSKSRGANIQYF

D gene: TRBD2
V gene: TRBV9
CDR3 protein: CASSGGDQGGETQYF

D gene: NA
V gene: TRBV5-5
CDR3 protein: CASSPEANQPQHF

D gene: TRBD1
V gene: TRBV6-5
CDR3 protein: CASRRGQGALLEAFF

D gene: TRBD2
V gene: TRBV18
CDR3 protein: CASSPGSGASNEQFF

D gene: NA
V gene: TRBV7-3
CDR3 protein: CASSSSPAGELFF

D gene: TRBD1
V gene: TRBV5-1
CDR3 protein: CASSLQGAEGEKLFF

D gene: TRBD1
V gene: TRBV7-9
CDR3 protein: CASSLRQGMVPGELFF

D gene: NA
V gene: TRBV5-1
CDR3 protein: CASSGDDHTGELFF

D gene: TRBD1
V gene: TRBV6-5
CDR3 protein: CASHTGGKHEQYF

D gene: NA
V gene: TRBV7-2
CDR3 protein: CASSSYSGEQYF

D gene: TRBD2
V gene: TRBV18
CDR3 protein: CASSPLAGGPQETQYF

D gene: TRBD1
V gene: TRBV7-9
CDR3 protein: CASSKDSGQGNTNEQYF

D gene: NA
V gene: TRBV11-3
CDR3 protein: CASSLGRSSYNEQFF

D gene: NA
V gene: TRBV5-4
CDR3 protein: CASSLGLAQETQYF

D gene: TRBD1
V gene: TRBV30
CDR3 protein: CAWDLIQGSSYNEQFF

D gene: TRBD1
V gene: TRBV9
CDR3 protein: CASSPPGTGRHEQYF

D gene: NA
V gene: TRBV5-1
CDR3 protein: CASSLGGDGTDTQYF

D gene: TRBD1
V gene: TRBV19
CDR3 protein: CASSILGQGSPGANVLTF

D gene: NA
V gene: TRBV20-1
CDR3 protein: CRVAVMWQFF

D gene: NA
V gene: TRBV12-3/TRBV12-4
CDR3 protein: CASSYYGSPLHF

D gene: NA
V gene: TRBV3-1/TRBV3-2
CDR3 protein: CASSQGGPSYNEQFF

D gene: TRBD1
V gene: TRBV19
CDR3 protein: CASSIGTGGWETQYF

D gene: NA
V gene: TRBV10-1
CDR3 protein: CASSEYMASAGRTDTQYF

D gene: TRBD2
V gene: TRBV6-1
CDR3 protein: CASSAGGDEQFF

D gene: TRBD1
V gene: TRBV5-6
CDR3 protein: CASSSEGTGYDGYTF

D gene: NA
V gene: TRBV7-9
CDR3 protein: CASSLAQGGETQYF